A single TCR beta chain is shown here with its context. The data belong to a study of blood T cell repertoires in COVID-19. Under the authors' procedure: Reference gene primer amplification gave estimated nucleated cell counts. Repertoires were generated with immunoSEQ multiplex PCR, while TCRdb's copy carries only in-frame clones and drops some. V, J and clone size derive from that table, while D and trimming were established from the DNA sequence. Of around 200,000 clones in the sample, roughly 77% were seen once. The length of the CDR3 is 15 residues. V lost 6 bases to trimming and J lost 8 bases; unmatched junction nucleotides: 15. Per the germline V gene, CDR1 is SGHTA and CDR2 is FQGTGA.

The sequencing sample was made of peripheral blood. The chain joins TRBV7-3 to TRBJ1-2; 7 bases map to TRBD1. The clonotype comes from a middle-aged woman with COVID-19, enrolled during active disease. CDR3 in amino acids: CASSLVPDRAGGYTF. The CDR3, as DNA: TGTGCCAGCAGTCTGGTCCCTGACAGGGCCGGGGGCTACACCTTC. Using reference TRBV7-3 and TRBJ1-2 for the parts outside the CDR3, the full variable domain is GAGVSQTPSNKVTEKGKYVELRCDPISGHTALYWYRQSLGQGPEFLIYFQGTGAADDSGLPNDRFFAVRPEGSVSTLKIQRTERGDSAVYLCASSLVPDRAGGYTFGSGTRLTVV.